The 26 T cell receptor beta chains below come from one sample, sequenced in a study of post-analysis software for immune sequencing data (dated by TCRdb to 2015 to 2017). General conclusions and limits of the study: Significantly higher frequencies in patients than in controls were found for a handful of TRBV segments, including TRBV5-6, TRBV5-1 and TRBV20-1.

The antigens of these receptors remain unknown. Preparation of the library involved PCR. TCRdb records Illumina HiSeq 2500 as the sequencer. To reduce PCR and sequencing biases, unique molecular identifiers were built into the TCR beta cDNA libraries. TCRdb reprocessed the public reads (quality trimming at Q25 with fastp, clone calling with MiXCR) and kept in-frame beta chains. Records with the same CDR3 protein are collapsed into one entry carrying the most frequent genes and DNA. This sample holds 430,000 or so distinct CDR3 sequences; roughly 40% were observed only once. The top ten clonotypes cover 6% to 9% of the sample. What was sequenced was blood. The receptors derive from a girl aged 2-10 years with multiple sclerosis.

This clonotype was observed a handful of times. The rearrangement uses TRBV13 and TRBJ2-7, with D possibly TRBD2 on 6 matching bases. The CDR3 has 13 residues. Germline CDR1 reads PRHDT; CDR2 reads FYEKMQ (reference sequence). The ends were cut back, 7 bases at V and 3 bases at J, with 13 bases in the middle. CDR3 sequence (DNA): TGTGCCAGCACCCGCTTGGGGGGCTACGAGCAGTACTTC. It specifies CASTRLGGYEQYF.

The gene calls are TRBV29-1 and TRBJ2-7; D not resolved. The CDR3 runs 10 residues. The ends were cut back, 6 bases at V and 2 bases at J, with 5 bases in the middle. Germline CDR1 and CDR2: SQVTM and ANQGSEA. CDR3 in DNA: TGCAGCGTGCTTACCTACGAGCAGTACTTC. This encodes CSVLTYEQYF.

The sample holds many counts of this clonotype. CDR3 loop: CSVGWTSGQETQYF. DNA of the CDR3: TGCAGCGTCGGTTGGACTAGCGGACAAGAGACCCAGTACTTC. The chain couples TRBV29-1 to TRBJ2-5; 10 bases fit TRBD2. CDR3 length: 14 amino acids. Looked up from germline, CDR1 is SQVTM and CDR2 is ANQGSEA. J lost 2 bases, V lost 6 bases, and 6 bases had no gene match.

This chain connects TRBV15 to TRBJ2-5; perhaps D is TRBD1 or TRBD2 (6 bases each). With 8 bases removed from V and 11 bases from J, the gap between germline ends came to 27 bases. The germline CDR1 and CDR2 sequences are LNHNV and YYDKDF (reference sequence). This CDR3 contains 15 residues. The CDR3 spells CATRSGAGPYNGQYF. CDR3 nucleotide sequence: TGTGCCACCCGCTCGGGGGCAGGCCCCTACAATGGGCAGTACTTC.

This clonotype was counted a few times. The DNA for the CDR3 is TGTGCCAGCAGCCAAACAGGGTACGGGGCCAACGTCCTGACTTTC. It encodes CASSQTGYGANVLTF. The rearrangement links TRBV14 to TRBJ2-6, with D maybe TRBD1 (6 bases). The length of the CDR3 is 15 residues. Trimming took 2 bases from V and 4 from J, leaving 9 bases between them. Germline V gene sequence: CDR1 SGHDN, CDR2 FVKESK.

The chain combines TRBV7-8 with TRBJ2-1; 9 bases match TRBD2. V trimming: 5 bases; J trimming: 6 bases; junction bases outside the gene matches: 11. This CDR3 contains 16 residues. CDR1 is SGHVS, CDR2 FQNEAQ, per germline. CDR3 in DNA: TGTGCCAGCAGCCTGAAGGAGGGGACTAGCCGCAATGAGCAGTTCTTC. Its protein is CASSLKEGTSRNEQFF. The whole variable domain, remainder taken from reference TRBV7-8 and TRBJ2-1, is GAGVSQSPRYKVAKRGQDVALRCDPISGHVSLFWYQQALGQGPEFLTYFQNEAQLDKSGLPSDRFFAERPEGSVSTLKIQRTQQEDSAVYLCASSLKEGTSRNEQFFGPGTRLTVL.

This chain connects TRBV11-2 to TRBJ2-3; tentatively, D is TRBD1 or TRBD2 (5 bases each). Trimming pared 3 bases from V and 6 bases from J, leaving 16 bases between. This CDR3 contains 15 residues. Germline loops: CDR1 SGHAT, CDR2 FQNNGV. CDR3 DNA: TGTGCCAGCAGCTTGGCAGGTACGGGGACCGATACGCAGTATTTT. Translated: CASSLAGTGTDTQYF.

This rearrangement joins TRBV6-6 to TRBJ2-1, with 10 bases fitting TRBD2. Germline V lookup: CDR1 MNHNY, CDR2 SVGAGI (reference sequence). The CDR3 spans 17 residues. After removal of 6 bases from V and 6 bases from J, the junction contained 14 bases not matched to a gene. The CDR3 coding sequence is TGTGCCAGCAGGTCCCCCAAGCGGGGGGGGATCCCCAATGAGCAGTTCTTC. Its translation: CASRSPKRGGIPNEQFF.

The V and J genes are TRBV7-3 and TRBJ2-7; 13 bases fit TRBD2. CDR1 and CDR2 (germline): SGHTA, FQGTGA. V trimming: 2 bases; J trimming: 6 bases; junction bases outside the gene matches: 4. The CDR3 is made up of 15 amino acids. Here the CDR3 DNA reads TGTGCCAGCAGCTTAGGACTAGCGGGAGTAGGCGAGCAGTACTTC. Amino acids: CASSLGLAGVGEQYF.

This chain connects TRBV7-6 to TRBJ1-5, with TRBD1 matching over 8 bases. V lost 1 base and J lost 6; bases outside the gene matches: 5. This CDR3 is built from 15 residues. CDR1 and CDR2 from the germline V gene are SGHVS and FNYEAQ. CDR3 bases: TGTGCCAGCAGCTTAGGGACAGGGTACAGTCAGCCCCAGCATTTT. It specifies CASSLGTGYSQPQHF.

J is TRBJ2-3 and V is TRBV7-3; 7 bases agree with TRBD2. Germline assignment: CDR1 SGHTA and CDR2 FQGTGA. This CDR3 spans 19 amino acids. Losses at the gene ends were 5 bases for V and 6 bases for J; bases not matched to a gene: 23. CDR3 sequence reads: CASSLGGPALQIFSDTQYF. CDR3 DNA: TGTGCCAGCAGCCTGGGAGGGCCCGCCCTACAAATTTTTTCGGATACGCAGTATTTT.

As for this clonotype: A single base separates this from a much larger clone, so it may be a read error. The chain recombines TRBV6-1 with TRBJ2-5; 9 nucleotides line up with TRBD2. V shed 2 bases and J 4 bases; nucleotides not matched to a gene: 5. The CDR3 contains 15 residues. CDR1 MNHNS and CDR2 SASEGT come from the germline V gene. The CDR3 DNA sequence: TGTGCCAGCAGTGAAAGGGCTAGCGGGGCAGAGACCCAGTACTTC. Its translation: CASSERASGAETQYF.

The V call is TRBV6-6, the J call TRBJ2-6; tentatively, D is TRBD2 (6 bases). CDR1 is MNHNY and CDR2 is SVGAGI in the germline V gene (reference sequence). The CDR3 covers 16 residues. With 7 bases removed from V and 9 bases from J, the gap between germline ends came to 22 bases. In DNA, the CDR3 is TGTGCCAGCATGAGGGAGGCGTTTGGGAATGGCAACGTCCTGACTTTC. Translation: CASMREAFGNGNVLTF.

The chain recombines TRBV29-1 with TRBJ2-1; TRBD1 might be the D (5 bases). Trimming stripped 3 bases from V and 7 bases from J, with 16 bases between. The CDR3 runs 14 residues. Germline assignment: CDR1 SQVTM and CDR2 ANQGSEA. The DNA for the CDR3 is TGCAGCGTTGAGGTCTCAGGGTTAGGGAATGAGCAGTTCTTC. This encodes CSVEVSGLGNEQFF.

The DNA of the CDR3 is TGTGCCAGCAGTTGCGGGCAGGACTACAATGAGCAGTTCTTC. This sequence encodes CASSCGQDYNEQFF. This rearrangement joins TRBV12-3 or TRBV12-4 to TRBJ2-1, with D possibly being TRBD2 (5 bases). Trimming removed 4 bases from V and 3 bases from J, with 10 bases in between. The CDR3 is made up of 14 amino acids.

The chain uses TRBV10-3 and TRBJ1-6; no clear D. Between the trimmed V and J ends, which lost 0 bases and 11 bases, there was a span of 11 bases. The germline CDR1 and CDR2 sequences are ENHRY and SYGVKD. This CDR3 contains 14 residues. The CDR3 region is CAISESVEIAPLHF. In DNA form, the CDR3 reads TGTGCCATCAGTGAGTCCGTGGAAATAGCACCCCTCCACTTT.

The chain employs TRBV11-1 and TRBJ2-5; either TRBD1 or TRBD2 may fit D (6 bases each). The J call may be faulty, since TRBJ2-7 better matches the DNA end. CDR1 and CDR2 (germline): SGHAT, FQDESV (reference sequence). This CDR3 is built from 14 residues. The CDR3 DNA reads as TGTGCCAGCAGCCCACAGGGACTCAACTACGAGCAGTACTTC. Translation: CASSPQGLNYEQYF.

The chain uses TRBV28 and TRBJ2-3, with D maybe TRBD2 (6 bases). V lost 3 bases to trimming and J lost 4 bases, with 17 bases between them. The CDR3 has 16 amino acids. Germline CDR1 MDHEN, CDR2 SYDVKM. The CDR3 region is CASSFSSAPWPDTQYF. DNA for the CDR3: TGTGCCAGCAGTTTCTCTAGCGCTCCCTGGCCAGATACGCAGTATTTT.

The chain joins TRBV7-3 to TRBJ2-7, with TRBD1 matching over 7 bases. The CDR3 extends over 15 amino acids. Unmatched junction bases numbered 9, after V lost 5 bases and J lost 2 bases. Germline CDR1 and CDR2: SGHTA and FQGTGA. DNA of the CDR3: TGTGCCAGCAGCAGAGGGGACAGCCAAACCTACGAGCAGTACTTC. It codes for CASSRGDSQTYEQYF.

The chain combines TRBV6-2 or TRBV6-3 with TRBJ1-1; D is unresolved. Germline assignment: CDR1 MNHEY and CDR2 SVGEGT. Trimming took off 8 bases at V and 6 bases at J, with 13 bases between the two ends. This CDR3 region has 12 residues. In DNA form, the CDR3 reads TGTGCCAGCGCCGGTTACGCTGCTGAAGCTTTCTTT. Its translation is CASAGYAAEAFF.

The chain has TRBV7-3 and TRBJ2-1, with 9 bases aligning to TRBD1. The J segment lost 8 bases and the V segment lost 5 bases, leaving 7 bases of the junction unmatched. The CDR3 spans 14 residues. Germline-derived CDR1 and CDR2 are SGHTA and FQGTGA. The DNA for the CDR3 is TGTGCCAGCAGCCCAGGACAGGGGTGGGATGAGCAGTTCTTC. This encodes CASSPGQGWDEQFF.

The J gene is TRBJ2-7, the V gene TRBV4-3, with 10 nucleotides matching TRBD1. This CDR3 has 16 amino acids. V shed 0 bases, J shed 3 bases, and the junction held 5 bases outside the gene matches. CDR1 and CDR2 (germline): LGHNA, YSLEER. The CDR3: CASSQDSRDRGYEQYF. As DNA, the CDR3 is TGCGCCAGCAGCCAAGATTCCAGGGACAGGGGCTACGAGCAGTACTTC.

This chain joins TRBV7-9 and TRBJ1-4, with D maybe TRBD1 (5 bases). The CDR3 is 15 amino acids. Trimming stripped 5 bases from V and 8 bases from J, with 18 bases between. In germline, CDR1 is SEHNR, CDR2 FQNEAQ (reference sequence). The CDR3 here is CASSRREDGAEKLFF. CDR3 nucleotide sequence: TGTGCCAGCAGCAGAAGGGAGGATGGGGCGGAAAAACTGTTTTTT. Based on the CDR3 plus reference TRBV7-9 and TRBJ1-4, the full variable domain is DTGVSQNPRHKITKRGQNVTFRCDPISEHNRLYWYRQTLGQGPEFLTYFQNEAQLEKSRLLSDRFSAERPKGSFSTLEIQRTEQGDSAMYLCASSRREDGAEKLFFGSGTQLSVL.

J is TRBJ2-4 and V is TRBV9, with 8 bases aligning to TRBD2. The J call may be wrong; the DNA end is better matched by TRBJ2-5. The CDR3 loop spans 16 amino acids. Germline assignment: CDR1 SGDLS and CDR2 YYNGEE. This chain's CDR3 is CASSVVAGSSSETQYF. In DNA, the CDR3 is TGTGCCAGCAGCGTAGTAGCGGGGTCATCGTCGGAGACCCAGTACTTC.

In this sample, this clonotype turned up once. V usage is TRBV27 and J usage is TRBJ1-1; D call uncertain. Trimming took off 6 bases at V and 4 bases at J, with 21 bases between the two ends. CDR1 is MNHEY and CDR2 is SMNVEV in the germline V gene (reference sequence). This CDR3 comprises 16 residues. The DNA of the CDR3 is TGTGCCAGCAGCGTAAAGTACCCGGTTAAGGGCACTGAAGCTTTCTTT. It translates to CASSVKYPVKGTEAFF.

The chain couples TRBV29-1 to TRBJ2-1; possibly TRBD2 for D (6 bases). CDR1 is SQVTM, CDR2 ANQGSEA, per germline. The CDR3 length is 14 residues. The ends were cut back, 6 bases at V and 9 bases at J, with 21 bases in the middle. CDR3 residues: CSVTLGLSYGEQFF. CDR3 sequence (DNA): TGCAGCGTGACCCTGGGACTCAGCTATGGTGAGCAGTTCTTC.